These 26 T cell receptor beta chains share one sample of origin, sequenced in a study of T-cell reconstitution after alpha-beta-depleted transplantation in children. This sample's TCRbeta library carried unique molecular identifier barcodes. TCRdb reprocessed the PCR reads via MiXCR and lists one record per CDR3 protein. The data show over 90,000 distinct CDR3 sequences, roughly 7.6% seen once. Material: PBMCs, obtained before TCRalphabeta/CD19-depleted stem cell transplant. All receptors come from a boy aged 2-15 years with acute lymphoblastic leukemia, due to receive a stem cell transplant.

This clonotype has a count of ten or more. The J gene is TRBJ2-1, the V gene TRBV4-2, with D tentatively TRBD2 (6 bases). The CDR3 is 15 residues long. Germline assignment: CDR1 LGHNA and CDR2 YNFKEQ. The ends were cut back, 1 base at V and 5 bases at J, with 12 bases in the middle. The CDR3 coding sequence is TGTGCCAGCAGCCAAGTCACTAGCAGAAACAATGAGCAGTTCTTC. Its translation is CASSQVTSRNNEQFF.

This clonotype has ten or more counts. This chain uses TRBV12-3 or TRBV12-4 with TRBJ1-1; perhaps TRBD1 as D (5 bases). V dropped 3 bases and J dropped 6 bases, with 11 bases sitting between them. This CDR3 is built from 13 residues. In nucleotides, the CDR3 is TGTGCCAGCAGTTTCAGGGTTGGGGCTGAAGCTTTCTTT. Its translation is CASSFRVGAEAFF.

There are a few counts of this clonotype. The genes are TRBV6-1 and TRBJ2-5, with 9 bases identical to TRBD2. V lost 1 base to trimming and J lost 5 bases; unmatched junction nucleotides: 8. This CDR3 has 16 residues. In germline, CDR1 is MNHNS, CDR2 SASEGT. The CDR3 reads CASSEESGGGAETQYF. The CDR3 nucleotides are TGTGCCAGCAGTGAAGAAAGCGGCGGGGGGGCTGAGACCCAGTACTTC.

The table lists this clonotype with a few counts. The genes are TRBV27 and TRBJ1-6; D unclear. Germline values: CDR1 MNHEY, CDR2 SMNVEV (reference sequence). CDR3 length equals 12 residues. Trimming removed 6 bases from V and 6 bases from J, with 6 bases in between. CDR3 DNA sequence: TGTGCCAGCAGCCTCCTTAATTCACCCCTCCACTTT. Translated: CASSLLNSPLHF.

The rearrangement joins TRBV6-2 or TRBV6-3 to TRBJ2-5; D may be TRBD2 (7 bases). CDR1 and CDR2 from the germline V gene are MNHEY and SVGEGT. CDR3 length: 15 residues. The germline V and J ends were trimmed by 0 bases and 2 bases, with 10 bases remaining between them. Here the CDR3 DNA reads TGTGCCAGCAGTTACTCGCGGGGGCCGCAAGAGACCCAGTACTTC. Translated, it gives CASSYSRGPQETQYF.

This clonotype came up many times. This sequence joins TRBV28 and TRBJ2-1; 11 bases are a match to TRBD2. CDR3 length: 17 residues. V lost 5 bases and J lost 12; bases outside the gene matches: 18. Germline V CDR1 and CDR2: MDHEN, SYDVKM. The CDR3, as DNA: TGTGCCAGCAGTCCATCCACCATAGCGGGGGGGCCTCAAGCGCAGTTCTTC. Amino acids: CASSPSTIAGGPQAQFF.

This clonotype turned up a few times. The CDR3 sequence is CASSTTGNGYGYTF. The CDR3 DNA sequence: TGTGCCAGCAGCACGACAGGGAACGGCTATGGCTACACCTTC. The chain is built from TRBV7-2 and TRBJ1-2, with TRBD1 identical over 7 bases. The CDR3 extends over 14 amino acids. J was trimmed by 4 bases and V by 5 bases; bases with no gene match: 7. Germline lookup yields CDR1 SGHTA and CDR2 FQGNSA.

This clonotype occurred many times. This chain joins TRBV2 and TRBJ2-3, with D unclear. V lost 7 bases to trimming and J lost 0 bases, with 8 bases between them. This CDR3 contains 13 residues. The germline V gene encodes CDR1 SNHLY and CDR2 FYNNEI. CDR3 region: CASNPWSTDTQYF. The CDR3 coding sequence is TGTGCCAGCAACCCGTGGAGCACAGATACGCAGTATTTT.

This clonotype turned up a few times. This chain uses TRBV6-2 or TRBV6-3 with TRBJ1-1; perhaps TRBD1 as D (5 bases). Germline assignment: CDR1 MNHEY and CDR2 SVGEGT. CDR3 size: 13 residues. The V gene lost 4 bases and the J gene lost 7 bases, with 13 bases spanning the gap. The CDR3 loop is CASSFGGDLEAFF. The CDR3 DNA sequence: TGTGCCAGCAGTTTCGGGGGGGACCTTGAAGCTTTCTTT.

This clonotype showed up many times. The rearrangement joins TRBV28 to TRBJ2-7; D tentatively reads TRBD1 or TRBD2 (5 bases each). The length of the CDR3 is 14 residues. Trimming pared 6 bases from V and 3 bases from J, leaving 15 bases between. Germline CDR1 reads MDHEN; CDR2 reads SYDVKM. The CDR3 DNA is TGTGCCAGCAGACCGGGACCGTCCCACTACGAGCAGTACTTC. This encodes CASRPGPSHYEQYF.

This clonotype turned up a few times. This chain uses TRBV27 with TRBJ1-2; D is undetermined. Germline V CDR1 and CDR2: MNHEY, SMNVEV (reference sequence). The CDR3 covers 14 residues. The germline V and J ends were trimmed by 6 bases and 5 bases, with 16 bases remaining between them. CDR3 DNA: TGTGCCAGCAGCGTAAACGGGCCCGAGTATGGCTACACCTTC. Translation gives CASSVNGPEYGYTF.

The table lists this clonotype with a few counts. This sequence joins TRBV5-5 and TRBJ1-2; D is uncertain. There are 14 residues in the CDR3. Germline values: CDR1 SGHKS, CDR2 YYEKEE (reference sequence). Trimming cost V 2 bases and J 1 base, with 9 bases left between them. The CDR3 region has the DNA TGTGCCAGCAGCTTTGGCACCTTTAACTATGGCTACACCTTC. It specifies CASSFGTFNYGYTF.

This clonotype has only a few counts. The gene calls are TRBV25-1 and TRBJ2-5, with 11 nucleotides matching TRBD2. This CDR3 is 15 amino acids long. Losses at the gene ends were 6 bases for V and 5 bases for J; bases not matched to a gene: 8. Germline CDR1 and CDR2: MGHDK and SYGVNS. Written as DNA, the CDR3 is TGTGCCAGCAGAAAGTTAGCGGGGGGGCGGGAGACCCAGTACTTC. Translation: CASRKLAGGRETQYF.

This clonotype has at least ten counts. The genes are TRBV7-2 and TRBJ2-3; no firm D call. V lost 1 base and J lost 4, with 12 bases in between. Germline-derived CDR1 and CDR2 are SGHTA and FQGNSA. The CDR3 runs 15 residues. Here the CDR3 reads CASSLEWQGPDTQYF. Written as DNA, the CDR3 is TGTGCCAGCAGCTTAGAGTGGCAAGGCCCAGATACGCAGTATTTT. Variable domain in full (rest from reference TRBV7-2 and TRBJ2-3): GAGVSQSPSNKVTEKGKDVELRCDPISGHTALYWYRQSLGQGLEFLIYFQGNSAPDKSGLPSDRFSAERTGGSVSTLTIQRTQQEDSAVYLCASSLEWQGPDTQYFGPGTRLTVL.

This clonotype was counted at least ten times. The chain employs TRBV7-9 and TRBJ2-5; tentative D call: TRBD2 (6 bases). V lost 1 base and J 5 bases, leaving 14 bases between the germline ends. CDR3 length equals 15 residues. Germline-derived CDR1 and CDR2 are SEHNR and FQNEAQ (reference sequence). The CDR3 DNA reads TGTGCCAGCAGCTTAGTGGGGAGGCCCGTGGAGACCCAGTACTTC. This codes for CASSLVGRPVETQYF.

The rearrangement uses TRBV3-1 and TRBJ2-5; D gene unclear. In germline, CDR1 is LGHDT, CDR2 YNNKEL (reference sequence). CDR3 length equals 14 residues. V was clipped by 1 base and J by 4 bases, with 10 bases between them. The CDR3 reads CASSQGVPGETQYF. CDR3 sequence (DNA): TGTGCCAGCAGCCAAGGGGTCCCTGGAGAGACCCAGTACTTC.

The rearrangement joins TRBV20-1 to TRBJ1-4; the D gene is possibly TRBD1 (5 bases). Germline lookup yields CDR1 DFQATT and CDR2 SNEGSKA (reference sequence). Trimming pared 5 bases from V and 7 bases from J, leaving 14 bases between. The CDR3 consists of 13 residues. This CDR3 is CSAGDGHSEKLFF. CDR3 sequence (DNA): TGCAGTGCTGGGGACGGGCATAGTGAAAAACTGTTTTTT.

J is TRBJ2-1 and V is TRBV5-1; possibly TRBD1 for D (6 bases). The germline CDR1 and CDR2 sequences are SGHRS and YFSETQ. V was clipped by 6 bases and J by 5 bases, with 12 bases between them. The CDR3 is made up of 13 amino acids. CDR3 in amino acids: CASTLTGNNEQFF. DNA for the CDR3: TGCGCCAGCACTCTTACAGGGAACAATGAGCAGTTCTTC.

CDR3 region: CSARVDSRKGYSGNTIYF. The CDR3 bases are TGCAGTGCTAGAGTGGACTCGAGGAAAGGATACTCTGGAAACACCATATATTTT. V gene TRBV20-1 combines with J gene TRBJ1-3; D unresolved. Trimming left V 1 base short and J 0 bases short, with 19 bases between. Germline CDR1 is DFQATT and CDR2 is SNEGSKA (reference sequence). This CDR3 is 18 amino acids long.

This clonotype came up many times. J is TRBJ2-1 and V is TRBV29-1; the D call may be TRBD1 or TRBD2 (5 bases each). V shed 6 bases and J shed 6 bases, with 18 bases lying between them. Germline loops: CDR1 SQVTM, CDR2 ANQGSEA. The CDR3 loop spans 14 amino acids. In DNA form, the CDR3 reads TGCAGCGTGGGATGGGGGACCCCGATCAATGAGCAGTTCTTC. Translating it yields CSVGWGTPINEQFF.

This clonotype was recorded many times. The rearrangement links TRBV20-1 to TRBJ2-5, with unresolved D. This CDR3 spans 11 amino acids. Germline values: CDR1 DFQATT, CDR2 SNEGSKA (reference sequence). Trimming took 7 bases from V and 5 from J, leaving 11 bases between them. The CDR3 nucleotides read TGCAGTGGAGACGTCGCCGAGACCCAGTACTTC. This gives the protein CSGDVAETQYF.

This clonotype was recorded a few times. The chain employs TRBV27 and TRBJ1-2, with a tentative D call TRBD1 (6 bases). Trimming removed 0 bases at V and 4 bases at J, with 9 bases between. Germline CDR1 MNHEY, CDR2 SMNVEV (reference sequence). CDR3 length: 14 amino acids. DNA of the CDR3: TGTGCCAGCAGTTTATCGAGCAGGGGCTATGGCTACACCTTC. Translating gives CASSLSSRGYGYTF.

This clonotype was counted at least ten times. The rearrangement uses TRBV27 and TRBJ1-5; D is undetermined. CDR3 length equals 9 residues. V was pared by 7 bases and J by 11 bases, with 6 bases between. The germline V gene encodes CDR1 MNHEY and CDR2 SMNVEV (reference sequence). The CDR3 spells CASTTAQHF. CDR3 DNA: TGTGCCAGCACCACGGCCCAGCATTTT.

This chain links TRBV5-5 with TRBJ2-5, with TRBD1 as a possible D gene (5 bases). Germline-derived CDR1 and CDR2 are SGHKS and YYEKEE (reference sequence). This CDR3 has 15 amino acids. V gave up 4 bases and J gave up 0 bases, with 13 bases separating them. The CDR3 spells CASSRTDRNQETQYF. CDR3 sequence (DNA): TGTGCCAGCAGCCGAACAGACAGAAACCAAGAGACCCAGTACTTC. Using reference TRBV5-5 and TRBJ2-5 for the parts outside the CDR3, the full variable domain is DAGVTQSPTHLIKTRGQQVTLRCSPISGHKSVSWYQQVLGQGPQFIFQYYEKEERGRGNFPDRFSARQFPNYSSELNVNALLLGDSALYLCASSRTDRNQETQYFGPGTRLLVL.

This clonotype was found many times. The genes are TRBV15 and TRBJ2-3, with 8 bases lining up with TRBD1. Germline values: CDR1 LNHNV, CDR2 YYDKDF (reference sequence). CDR3 length: 14 residues. V trimming: 5 bases; J trimming: 4 bases; junction bases outside the gene matches: 5. CDR3 amino acids: CATSSPGGSDTQYF. CDR3 bases: TGTGCCACCAGCTCGCCAGGGGGCTCAGATACGCAGTATTTT.

This clonotype was seen more than once but under ten times. The chain joins TRBV6-5 to TRBJ1-1; 8 bases are shared with TRBD1. CDR1 and CDR2 (germline): MNHEY, SVGAGI. The CDR3 is 15 amino acids. Trimming took 2 bases from V and 3 from J; bases not matched to a gene: 5. The DNA for the CDR3 is TGTGCCAGCAGTTACGAACGACAGGGGTACACTGAAGCTTTCTTT. Residues: CASSYERQGYTEAFF.